The TCR beta chain under discussion was sequenced for a study of blood T cell repertoires in COVID-19. The method was immunoSEQ multiplex PCR; TCRdb's version includes in-frame clones alone and lacks a portion of them. In the table there are 85,000 to 100,000 clones, roughly 90% of which are singletons. This clone was detected ten times or more. The V and J ends lost 1 base and 5 bases, in that order; junction bases with no gene match: 10. Germline V lookup: CDR1 SQVTM, CDR2 ANQGSEA. CDR3 length: 15 amino acids. Material for sequencing was peripheral blood. V usage is TRBV29-1 and J usage is TRBJ2-7; the match to TRBD2 covers 8 bases. The TCR sequence derives from a man aged 45-65 years with active or convalescent COVID-19. The CDR3 sequence is CSVEGMETSVHEQYF. The CDR3 nucleotides read TGCAGCGTTGAAGGAATGGAGACTAGCGTGCACGAGCAGTACTTC.